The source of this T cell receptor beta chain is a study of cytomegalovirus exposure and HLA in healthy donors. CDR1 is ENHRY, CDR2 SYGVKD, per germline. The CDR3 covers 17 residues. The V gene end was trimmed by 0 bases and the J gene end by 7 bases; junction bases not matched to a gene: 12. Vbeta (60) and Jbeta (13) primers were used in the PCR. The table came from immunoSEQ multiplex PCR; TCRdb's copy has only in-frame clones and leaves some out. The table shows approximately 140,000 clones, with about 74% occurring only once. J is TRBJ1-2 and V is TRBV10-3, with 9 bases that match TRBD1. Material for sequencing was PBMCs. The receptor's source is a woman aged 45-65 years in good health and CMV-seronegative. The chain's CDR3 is CAISESRGRQGDRGYTF. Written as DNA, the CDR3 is TGTGCCATCAGTGAGTCGAGGGGGAGACAGGGGGACCGTGGCTACACCTTC.